The 16 T cell receptor beta chains below come from one sample, sequenced in a study of OX40 agonist ivuxolimab in advanced cancers. The data were produced by immunoSEQ multiplex PCR, yet TCRdb's version contains in-frame clones alone and is incomplete. Counted here are 45,000 to 60,000 clones, about 83% occurring once; the ten biggest clones make up approximately 2.8%. This specimen was CD4+ or CD8+ T cells sorted from blood, taken in a trial of the OX40 agonist ivuxolimab. The receptors shown here come from an adult with an advanced solid tumor such as melanoma, head and neck, liver or kidney cancer.

This sequence joins TRBV14 and TRBJ2-1; 7 bases agree with TRBD2. V dropped 3 bases and J dropped 8; count of bases not matched to a gene: 4. Per the germline V gene, CDR1 is SGHDN and CDR2 is FVKESK. The CDR3 covers 13 residues. The CDR3, as DNA: TGTGCCAGCAGCCAGGGACTAATGGATGAGCAGTTCTTC. Translating it yields CASSQGLMDEQFF.

The rearrangement links TRBV7-9 to TRBJ1-3; perhaps TRBD1 as D (5 bases). The CDR3 has 16 residues. V lost 0 bases and J 0 bases, leaving 9 bases between the germline ends. Per the germline V gene, CDR1 is SEHNR and CDR2 is FQNEAQ (reference sequence). CDR3 in amino acids: CASSLASGYSGNTIYF. Here the CDR3 DNA reads TGTGCCAGCAGCTTAGCCTCAGGGTACTCTGGAAACACCATATATTTT. Complete variable domain (other parts from reference TRBV7-9 and TRBJ1-3): DTGVSQNPRHKITKRGQNVTFRCDPISEHNRLYWYRQTLGQGPEFLTYFQNEAQLEKSRLLSDRFSAERPKGSFSTLEIQRTEQGDSAMYLCASSLASGYSGNTIYFGEGSWLTVV.

The chain couples TRBV5-6 to TRBJ2-5; 9 bases align to TRBD2. Trimming took 4 bases from V and 2 from J; bases not matched to a gene: 6. The germline V gene encodes CDR1 SGHDT and CDR2 YYEEEE. CDR3 size: 15 residues. This CDR3 is CASSPRAGGQETQYF. The CDR3 DNA reads TGTGCCAGCAGCCCGAGGGCGGGAGGGCAAGAGACCCAGTACTTC.

The chain employs TRBV7-8 and TRBJ1-2, with 8 bases lining up with TRBD1. J was trimmed by 8 bases and V by 0 bases; bases with no gene match: 8. CDR3 length equals 15 residues. Germline loops: CDR1 SGHVS, CDR2 FQNEAQ. CDR3 sequence (DNA): TGTGCCAGCAGCTTAGCCCGACAGGGGCCTGGGGGCTACACCTTC. As protein: CASSLARQGPGGYTF.

The chain carries TRBV27 and TRBJ2-5; TRBD1 agrees at 10 bases. The CDR3 is made up of 16 amino acids. Trimming at V came to 10 bases and at J to 0 bases, leaving 11 bases not matched to a gene. Germline V gene lookup returns CDR1 MNHEY and CDR2 SMNVEV (reference sequence). The CDR3 region has the DNA TGTGCCACCCGGGACAGGGGCTTCGGGTACCAAGAGACCCAGTACTTC. Translating gives CATRDRGFGYQETQYF.

The chain links TRBV11-2 to TRBJ1-1, with D unclear. CDR1 and CDR2 (germline): SGHAT, FQNNGV. CDR3 length: 15 residues. V was shortened by 4 bases and J by 1 base, with 13 bases between the two germline ends. CDR3 residues: CASSSAPGRNTEAFF. The CDR3 nucleotides read TGTGCCAGCAGCTCTGCGCCCGGAAGGAACACTGAAGCTTTCTTT.

The rearrangement links TRBV18 to TRBJ2-3; maybe TRBD1 (5 bases). This CDR3 region has 13 residues. Looked up from germline, CDR1 is KGHSH and CDR2 is LQKENI. V was cut by 6 bases and J by 5 bases, with 12 bases left in between. The CDR3: CASSQGQVDTQYF. The CDR3 DNA reads TGTGCCAGCTCCCAGGGTCAGGTAGATACGCAGTATTTT.

The rearrangement links TRBV6-4 to TRBJ1-2, with D maybe TRBD1 (6 bases). Germline CDR1 is MRHNA and CDR2 is SNTAGT. The V gene lost 4 bases and the J gene lost 7 bases, with 13 bases spanning the gap. The CDR3 is 13 residues long. The CDR3 region has the DNA TGTGCCAGCAGTGTTACAGGGACGTCTGGCTACACCTTC. Its translation is CASSVTGTSGYTF.

This chain links TRBV6-1 with TRBJ1-6; D might be TRBD1 (6 bases). V dropped 0 bases and J dropped 9 bases, with 12 bases sitting between them. The germline V gene has CDR1 MNHNS and CDR2 SASEGT. The CDR3 extends over 15 amino acids. The CDR3 sequence: CASSEAGRGISPLHF. The CDR3 nucleotides read TGTGCCAGCAGTGAAGCGGGCAGGGGCATTTCACCCCTCCACTTT.

V and J are TRBV7-9 and TRBJ2-1; D possibly matches TRBD1 or TRBD2 (5 bases each). The CDR3 length is 14 residues. CDR1 and CDR2 from the germline V gene are SEHNR and FQNEAQ (reference sequence). Trimming pared 1 base from V and 9 bases from J, leaving 13 bases between. This chain's CDR3 is CASSLEYGASEQFF. The CDR3 coding sequence is TGTGCCAGCAGCTTAGAATACGGGGCAAGTGAGCAGTTCTTC.

V usage is TRBV10-3 and J usage is TRBJ1-6; D is unclear. There are 14 residues in the CDR3. Germline V lookup: CDR1 ENHRY, CDR2 SYGVKD. Trimming cost V 6 bases and J 5 bases, with 11 bases left between them. The CDR3 region has the DNA TGTGCCATCAGGGAGGGCTCTCATAATTCACCCCTCCACTTT. This translates into CAIREGSHNSPLHF.

This clone was observed once. The chain links TRBV5-4 to TRBJ1-4; TRBD1 matches at 8 bases. CDR1 is SGHNT and CDR2 is YYREEE in the germline V gene (reference sequence). This CDR3 region has 15 residues. Unmatched junction bases numbered 5, after V lost 0 bases and J lost 7 bases. The CDR3 protein is CASSLGQGIGEKLFF. CDR3 bases: TGTGCCAGCAGCTTGGGACAGGGGATCGGTGAAAAACTGTTTTTT.

This chain uses TRBV29-1 with TRBJ2-7; D uncertain. V was clipped by 2 bases and J by 6 bases, with 2 bases between them. CDR3 length: 9 amino acids. From germline, CDR1 is SQVTM and CDR2 ANQGSEA. The CDR3 loop reads CSVESEQYF. CDR3 nucleotides: TGCAGCGTTGAATCCGAGCAGTACTTC.

In its sample, this clone was seen a few times. The chain recombines TRBV5-4 with TRBJ2-5; no definite D call. This CDR3 has 17 residues. V gave up 2 bases and J gave up 2 bases, with 19 bases separating them. In germline, CDR1 is SGHNT, CDR2 YYREEE (reference sequence). The CDR3 DNA sequence: TGTGCCAGCAGCTTTTATGTAGGCAGATCCTCTCAAGAGACCCAGTACTTC. Translation: CASSFYVGRSSQETQYF. Full variable domain (missing parts from reference TRBV5-4 and TRBJ2-5): ETGVTQSPTHLIKTRGQQVTLRCSSQSGHNTVSWYQQALGQGPQFIFQYYREEENGRGNFPPRFSGLQFPNYSSELNVNALELDDSALYLCASSFYVGRSSQETQYFGPGTRLLVL.

The chain has TRBV25-1 and TRBJ2-3, with D possibly being TRBD2 (6 bases). This CDR3 spans 13 amino acids. Germline-derived CDR1 and CDR2 are MGHDK and SYGVNS. Trimming left V 4 bases short and J 9 bases short, with 14 bases between. CDR3 sequence (DNA): TGTGCCAGCAGTGGGTTAGGAGGGTGGACGCAGTATTTT. Translation: CASSGLGGWTQYF.

Regarding this clone: One junction end disagrees with the germline gene, perhaps due to a read error. The chain joins TRBV28 to TRBJ2-5; D is possibly TRBD1 (5 bases). In germline, CDR1 is MDHEN, CDR2 SYDVKM. The CDR3 length is 15 residues. For the CDR3, the DNA is TGTGCCAGCAGCGATACAGGCTTAAACCAAGAGATCCAGTACTTC. Protein sequence: CASSDTGLNQEIQYF.